This entry lists 10 T cell receptor beta chains sequenced from one sample in a study of tumor-infiltrating lymphocytes in primary liver carcinoma. Joint extraction of RNA and DNA used about 17-30 mg of bulk tissue that was unsorted. TCR beta cDNA was prepared out of about 510 ng total RNA by means of a constant-region primer. Three nested multiplex PCR rounds, a slightly modified ARM-PCR, produced the libraries for TCR beta. Rounds one and two of PCR, each of approximately 11 cycles, were primed with TRBV1-TRBV30 forward primers and a C-beta reverse primer. TCRdb itself ran the multiplex PCR reads through MiXCR, one entry per CDR3 protein. The data contain approximately 190,000 distinct CDR3 sequences, 85% of them seen just once; the ten biggest clones take up around a sixth. The specimen was tumor tissue from primary liver carcinoma. These receptors were obtained from a middle-aged man with primary liver carcinoma and hepatitis B virus infection.

As concerns this clonotype: This could be a read error, since a much larger clone is one nucleotide away. The gene calls are TRBV28 and TRBJ2-2; TRBD1 matches 7 bases. The CDR3 loop spans 15 amino acids. The ends lost 6 bases at V and 5 bases at J; junction bases unmatched: 9. Germline CDR1 MDHEN, CDR2 SYDVKM. The CDR3 sequence is CASRTRDSPTGELFF. In nucleotides, the CDR3 is TGTGCCAGCAGAACCAGGGACAGTCCAACCGGGGAGCTGTTTTTT.

With regard to this clonotype: A read error is possible here, since a much larger clone lies one base away. V and J are TRBV15 and TRBJ2-5; D gene unclear. The CDR3 spans 13 residues. Germline CDR1 LNHNV, CDR2 YYDKDF (reference sequence). The chain's CDR3 is CAISNSLQETQYF. The CDR3 nucleotides read TGTGCCATCAGCAACAGCCTCCAAGAGACCCAGTACTTC.

In its sample, this clonotype was seen once. One end of the junction is discordant with germline, which a read error may explain. The chain joins TRBV11-2 to TRBJ2-5; D is perhaps TRBD2 (5 bases). Germline-derived CDR1 and CDR2 are SGHAT and FQNNGV. This CDR3 spans 12 amino acids. The CDR3 DNA reads TGTGTCACCAGTCTAGAGGGTGTGGCCCACCACTTC. Amino acids: CVTSLEGVAHHF.

In this sample, this clonotype turned up many times. The chain couples TRBV11-2 to TRBJ2-3; D is undetermined. The CDR3 extends over 14 amino acids. Germline-derived CDR1 and CDR2 are SGHAT and FQNNGV. The V and J ends lost 0 bases and 2 bases respectively, with 6 bases between them. CDR3 nucleotides: TGTGCCAGCAGCTTAGATGGGAACACAGATACGCAGTATTTT. Translating gives CASSLDGNTDTQYF.

This clonotype is judged medium-sized. V is TRBV4-2 and J is TRBJ2-7; D ambiguous. CDR3 length: 15 residues. V lost 1 base to trimming and J lost 4 bases, with 14 bases between them. Germline V gives CDR1 LGHNA, CDR2 YNFKEQ. The CDR3 region has the DNA TGTGCCAGCAGCCAAGGCACCGGGTCTCAGTACGAGCAGTACTTC. This encodes CASSQGTGSQYEQYF.

In the case of this clonotype: One end of the junction is discordant with germline, which a read error may explain. This chain joins TRBV11-1 and TRBJ2-1; D not resolved. Germline V lookup: CDR1 SGHAT, CDR2 FQDESV (reference sequence). There are 14 residues in the CDR3. CDR3 region: CAISLGVSNNEQIF. CDR3 sequence (DNA): TGTGCCATCAGCTTAGGCGTCTCGAACAATGAGCAAATCTTC.

Details on this clonotype: The junction shows a germline mismatch at one end, possibly a read error. The chain couples TRBV14 to TRBJ1-5; tentatively, D is TRBD1 (5 bases). Looked up from germline, CDR1 is SGHDN and CDR2 is FVKESK. This CDR3 comprises 15 residues. CDR3 bases: TGTGTCAGCAGCCAAATTGGGACCCTCAATCAGCCCCATCATTTT. This sequence encodes CVSSQIGTLNQPHHF.

Worth noting for this clonotype: At one of its ends the junction is not consistent with the germline gene, which may arise from a read error. This rearrangement joins TRBV5-6 to TRBJ2-7, with a possible D match to TRBD2 (5 bases). The V gene's germline CDR1 is SGHDT and CDR2 YYEEEE. The CDR3 has 14 residues. This CDR3 reads CVSSLGARSYEQYF. The CDR3 nucleotides read TGTGTCAGCAGCTTGGGAGCACGTTCCTACGAGCAGTACTTC.

Comments on this clonotype: As the CDR3 is not closed by the conserved phenylalanine or tryptophan, this likely results from a read error. CDR3 sequence: CVSSQSLVNEQFL. The CDR3, as DNA: TGTGTCAGCAGCCAATCTCTGGTGAATGAGCAGTTCCTC. The J gene is TRBJ2-1, the V gene TRBV7-9, with unresolved D. Germline V CDR1 and CDR2: SEHNR, FQNEAQ (reference sequence). The CDR3 totals 13 residues.

This clonotype came up a few times. A junction boundary mismatches the germline segment, possibly from a read error. The V call is TRBV6-1, the J call TRBJ2-2; 11 bases are a match to TRBD2. The CDR3 totals 16 residues. The germline V gene has CDR1 MNHNS and CDR2 SASEGT. The CDR3 region has the DNA TGTGCCAGCGAATATACTAGCGGGAGACGGACCGGGGAGCTGTCTTTT. Its translation: CASEYTSGRRTGELSF.